Below are 11 T cell receptor beta chains sequenced from a single sample in a study of metastatic and nonmetastatic thyroid tumors. Nobody among the patients had been given any treatment before thyroid surgery. TCRdb re-processed the PCR reads through MiXCR. Of roughly 30,000 clones in the sample, just under 30% were seen once. Sample: blood. Every receptor here comes from a female donor with papillary thyroid cancer or a benign thyroid nodule (not recorded which). Some clones in this sample may be carry-over from other donors' samples.

This clone was counted only a few times. The chain has TRBV6-2 or TRBV6-3 and TRBJ1-4; D is uncertain. Trimming shortened V by 2 bases and J by 8 bases, and 9 bases separated the two germline ends. There are 13 residues in the CDR3. Per germline, CDR1 MNHEY and CDR2 SVGEGT. The chain's CDR3 is CASSYLMGEKLFF. The CDR3 nucleotides are TGTGCCAGCAGTTACCTAATGGGCGAAAAACTGTTTTTT.

The V and J genes are TRBV5-1 and TRBJ2-7; the match to TRBD1 covers 7 bases. J was trimmed by 4 bases and V by 4 bases; bases with no gene match: 8. CDR1 and CDR2 (germline): SGHRS, YFSETQ. The CDR3 sequence is 14 residues long. CDR3 nucleotides: TGCGCCAGCAGCACACGACAGGGTCGTTACGAGCAGTACTTC. Its protein is CASSTRQGRYEQYF.

The sample holds a few counts of this clone. V gene TRBV6-2 or TRBV6-3 combines with J gene TRBJ1-2; 10 positions agree with TRBD1. The CDR3 runs to 13 residues. The V and J ends lost 5 bases and 8 bases, in that order; junction bases with no gene match: 5. Per the germline V gene, CDR1 is MNHEY and CDR2 is SVGEGT. In DNA, the CDR3 is TGTGCCAGCAGTACCGGGACAGGGGTCGGCTACACCTTC. The encoded protein is CASSTGTGVGYTF.

This clone is medium-sized in the sample. The CDR3 DNA reads as TGTGCCATCAGTTTCACTAGCGGGGCGAACACCGGGGAGCTGTTTTTT. It is translated as CAISFTSGANTGELFF. The V gene is TRBV10-3, the J gene TRBJ2-2; 10 bases are a match to TRBD2. Trimming removed 5 bases from V and 0 bases from J; junction bases left unmatched: 3. The CDR3 runs 16 residues. Germline assignment: CDR1 ENHRY and CDR2 SYGVKD.

V is TRBV19 and J is TRBJ1-5, with D possibly matching TRBD1 (5 bases). Germline assignment: CDR1 LNHDA and CDR2 SQIVND (reference sequence). The V end lost 2 bases, the J end lost 5 bases, and 16 bases lay between the germline ends. This CDR3 contains 16 residues. CDR3 nucleotide sequence: TGTGCCAGTAGTATAACCGGGACTGCCAGGCATCAGCCCCAGCATTTT. Translated, it gives CASSITGTARHQPQHF.

J is TRBJ2-3 and V is TRBV5-1, with D possibly called TRBD1 or TRBD2 (5 bases each). Germline-derived CDR1 and CDR2 are SGHRS and YFSETQ. V dropped 0 bases and J dropped 0 bases, with 8 bases sitting between them. There are 15 residues in the CDR3. The CDR3 spells CASSLAGPSTDTQYF. CDR3 nucleotide sequence: TGCGCCAGCAGCTTGGCGGGACCGAGCACAGATACGCAGTATTTT.

This clone was picked up a small number of times. V gene TRBV27 combines with J gene TRBJ2-1; 11 bases are shared with TRBD2. Germline lookup yields CDR1 MNHEY and CDR2 SMNVEV (reference sequence). V dropped 8 bases and J dropped 10; count of bases not matched to a gene: 13. The CDR3 contains 15 residues. The DNA of the CDR3 is TGTGCCAGCCAGGGAACTAGCGGGGGCCGTGGGGAGCAGTTCTTC. Its translation is CASQGTSGGRGEQFF.

The table lists this clone with a few counts. The V call is TRBV28, the J call TRBJ1-2; D unresolved. The V and J ends lost 10 bases and 4 bases respectively, with 16 bases between them. Germline V gene data show CDR1 as MDHEN and CDR2 as SYDVKM. CDR3 length: 13 residues. The CDR3 region is CATDQERLYGYTF. The CDR3 bases are TGTGCCACCGACCAGGAGAGACTCTATGGCTACACCTTC.

The chain carries TRBV4-2 and TRBJ2-7; 12 nucleotides line up with TRBD2. The CDR3 contains 18 residues. V lost 4 bases and J lost 0; bases outside the gene matches: 10. Looked up from germline, CDR1 is LGHNA and CDR2 is YNFKEQ. The chain's CDR3 is CASSPGLAGPFISYEQYF. DNA of the CDR3: TGTGCCAGCAGCCCGGGACTAGCGGGTCCCTTTATCTCCTACGAGCAGTACTTC.

This clone is classed as medium-sized (0.01 to 0.1%). The J gene is TRBJ1-2, the V gene TRBV6-4; D gene ambiguous. CDR1 and CDR2 (germline): MRHNA, SNTAGT. This CDR3 is built from 13 residues. Trimming stripped 2 bases from V and 5 bases from J, with 9 bases between. This chain's CDR3 is CASSDGGRYGYTF. For the CDR3, the DNA is TGTGCCAGCAGTGACGGAGGGAGGTATGGCTACACCTTC.

The table lists this clone with a few counts. This chain uses TRBV12-3 or TRBV12-4 with TRBJ2-7; D perhaps matches TRBD2 (6 bases). The CDR3 loop spans 15 amino acids. V lost 3 bases, J lost 6 bases, and 18 bases lay in between. CDR3 in DNA: TGTGCCAGCAGTTTCCGGGACGCCCAGGAGGGCGAGCAGTACTTC. It codes for CASSFRDAQEGEQYF.